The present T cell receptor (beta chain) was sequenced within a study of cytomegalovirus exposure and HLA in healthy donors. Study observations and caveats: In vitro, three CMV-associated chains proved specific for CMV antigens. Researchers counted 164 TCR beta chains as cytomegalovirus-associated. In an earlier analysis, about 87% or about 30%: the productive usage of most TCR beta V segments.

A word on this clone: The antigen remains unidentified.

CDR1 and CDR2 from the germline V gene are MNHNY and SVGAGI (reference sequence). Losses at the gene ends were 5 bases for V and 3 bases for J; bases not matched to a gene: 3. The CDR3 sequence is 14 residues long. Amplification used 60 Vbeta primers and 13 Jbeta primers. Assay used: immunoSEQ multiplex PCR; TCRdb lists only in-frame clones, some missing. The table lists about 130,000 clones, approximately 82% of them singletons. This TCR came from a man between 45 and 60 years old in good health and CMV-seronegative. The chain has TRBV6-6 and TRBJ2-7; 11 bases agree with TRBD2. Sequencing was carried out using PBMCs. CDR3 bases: TGTGCCAGCAGTAAACTAGCGGGGGTCTACGAGCAGTACTTC. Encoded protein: CASSKLAGVYEQYF.